Presented here are 16 T cell receptor beta chains from one specimen sequenced in a study of metastatic and nonmetastatic thyroid tumors. TCRdb ran MiXCR on the PCR reads. The table lists over 25,000 clones, around a fifth of them singletons, with 7.5% to 9.5% in the top ten. None of the patients had undergone any treatment ahead of thyroid surgery. The specimen sequenced was blood. The origin of the receptors is a female donor with papillary thyroid cancer or a benign thyroid nodule (not recorded which). Some clones in this sample may be carry-over from other donors' samples.

This clone was detected a few times. Here the CDR3 reads CASSLATGRQNNEQFF. The CDR3 nucleotides read TGCGCCAGCAGCTTGGCCACAGGGAGGCAAAACAATGAGCAGTTCTTC. The rearrangement uses TRBV5-1 and TRBJ2-1; D may match TRBD1 or TRBD2 (6 bases each). V gave up 0 bases and J gave up 5 bases, with 15 bases separating them. Looked up from germline, CDR1 is SGHRS and CDR2 is YFSETQ. The CDR3 is 16 residues long.

This clone was counted between two and nine times. The V call is TRBV6-5, the J call TRBJ2-7; either TRBD1 or TRBD2 may fit D (5 bases each). The ends were cut back, 6 bases at V and 6 bases at J, with 6 bases in the middle. This CDR3 is 10 amino acids long. CDR1 and CDR2 from the germline V gene are MNHEY and SVGAGI. The CDR3 protein is CASRGTEQYF. The CDR3 region has the DNA TGTGCCAGCAGAGGGACCGAGCAGTACTTC.

This clone was counted only a few times. CDR3 DNA: TGCGCCAGCAGCCGAAGTGAGGGGACAGGCCGACTTAGCACAGATACGCAGTATTTT. Amino acids: CASSRSEGTGRLSTDTQYF. The chain employs TRBV5-1 and TRBJ2-3; 8 nucleotides line up with TRBD1. The germline gives CDR1 SGHRS, CDR2 YFSETQ. The CDR3 is made up of 19 amino acids. The V and J ends lost 4 bases and 0 bases, in that order; junction bases with no gene match: 16.

Many counts were recorded for this clone. The V and J genes are TRBV14 and TRBJ2-3; 7 nucleotides align to TRBD1. V lost 5 bases, J lost 4 bases, and 3 bases stayed unmatched. Germline CDR1 and CDR2: SGHDN and FVKESK. There are 13 residues in the CDR3. CDR3 in DNA: TGTGCCAGCAGCAGAACAGGGGCAGATACGCAGTATTTT. Its translation: CASSRTGADTQYF.

This clone was seen many times. The genes are TRBV6-2 or TRBV6-3 and TRBJ1-4; D unclear. CDR1 MNHEY and CDR2 SVGEGT come from the germline V gene. The length of the CDR3 is 16 residues. The V and J ends lost 0 bases and 0 bases respectively, with 8 bases between them. The CDR3 nucleotides read TGTGCCAGCAGTTACTCGATAACAGCAACTAATGAAAAACTGTTTTTT. Protein: CASSYSITATNEKLFF.

The sample holds many counts of this clone. This chain joins TRBV6-1 and TRBJ2-2; 8 bases are a match to TRBD2. This CDR3 has 15 residues. Germline trimming cut 6 bases from V and 4 bases from J; bases unmatched to any gene: 7. The germline gives CDR1 MNHNS, CDR2 SASEGT. This CDR3 reads CASRPGTRFTGELFF. CDR3 in DNA: TGTGCCAGCAGACCCGGGACTAGGTTCACCGGGGAGCTGTTTTTT.

This clone has at least ten counts. V is TRBV5-1 and J is TRBJ1-5, with D possibly TRBD1 on 6 matching bases. Germline V gene data show CDR1 as SGHRS and CDR2 as YFSETQ. The CDR3 runs 15 residues. V dropped 4 bases and J dropped 0 bases, with 11 bases sitting between them. CDR3 in amino acids: CASSPEDSSNQPQHF. The CDR3 nucleotides are TGCGCCAGCAGCCCTGAGGACAGTAGCAATCAGCCCCAGCATTTT.

This clone appeared many times. J is TRBJ1-6 and V is TRBV19; 8 bases match TRBD1. This CDR3 is built from 15 residues. CDR1 is LNHDA, CDR2 SQIVND, per germline (reference sequence). The V segment lost 6 bases and the J segment 6 bases; nucleotides outside the gene matches: 7. The CDR3 protein is CASSHLQGGNSPLHF. In nucleotides, the CDR3 is TGTGCCAGTAGCCACCTACAGGGGGGTAATTCACCCCTCCACTTT. The whole variable domain, filled in from reference TRBV19 and TRBJ1-6, reads DGGITQSPKYLFRKEGQNVTLSCEQNLNHDAMYWYRQDPGQGLRLIYYSQIVNDFQKGDIAEGYSVSREKKESFPLTVTSAQKNPTAFYLCASSHLQGGNSPLHFGNGTRLTVT.

This clone appeared once. J is TRBJ2-2 and V is TRBV30; D is unclear. V was shortened by 3 bases and J by 5 bases, with 4 bases between the two germline ends. The CDR3 has 11 residues. Germline CDR1 and CDR2: GTSNPN and SVGIG (reference sequence). CDR3 nucleotide sequence: TGTGCCTGGAGAGATACCGGGGAGCTGTTTTTT. It yields the protein CAWRDTGELFF.

This clone has just a few counts. J is TRBJ1-1 and V is TRBV15, with D uncertain. Trimming left V 1 base short and J 5 bases short, with 11 bases between. This CDR3 is built from 14 residues. Germline CDR1 reads LNHNV; CDR2 reads YYDKDF (reference sequence). CDR3 coding DNA: TGTGCCACCAGCAGAGGTTTAGGGAGGACTGAAGCTTTCTTT. It yields the protein CATSRGLGRTEAFF.

This clone has at least ten counts. The chain uses TRBV20-1 and TRBJ2-5, with unresolved D. Looked up from germline, CDR1 is DFQATT and CDR2 is SNEGSKA (reference sequence). CDR3 size: 14 residues. V was pared by 6 bases and J by 4 bases, with 18 bases between. The CDR3: CSAPSDYRIETQYF. In DNA, the CDR3 is TGCAGTGCCCCCTCGGATTACCGAATAGAGACCCAGTACTTC.

This clone was picked up many times. The chain links TRBV28 to TRBJ1-5; D remains unclear. The CDR3 loop spans 14 amino acids. V lost 2 bases and J lost 5, with 10 bases in between. Germline values: CDR1 MDHEN, CDR2 SYDVKM. The CDR3, as DNA: TGTGCCAGCAGTTTAGGTTCCCGCTATCAGCCCCAGCATTTT. Amino acids: CASSLGSRYQPQHF.

The J gene is TRBJ2-1, the V gene TRBV5-1, with 8 bases matching TRBD2. The germline CDR1 and CDR2 sequences are SGHRS and YFSETQ. CDR3 length equals 16 residues. Trimming took 0 bases from V and 3 from J; bases not matched to a gene: 5. As DNA, the CDR3 is TGCGCCAGCAGCTTGGGAACTAGCGGATACTACAATGAGCAGTTCTTC. The encoded protein is CASSLGTSGYYNEQFF. Complete variable domain (other parts from reference TRBV5-1 and TRBJ2-1): KAGVTQTPRYLIKTRGQQVTLSCSPISGHRSVSWYQQTPGQGLQFLFEYFSETQRNKGNFPGRFSGRQFSNSRSEMNVSTLELGDSALYLCASSLGTSGYYNEQFFGPGTRLTVL.

To note about this clone: Sequence at one end of the junction differs from germline and may be a read error. The CDR3 spells CASSLAVSSTSF. As DNA, the CDR3 is TGTGCCAGCAGCTTAGCGGTCAGCTCTACCTCTTTC. J is TRBJ1-1 and V is TRBV7-9, with no clear D. This CDR3 has 12 residues. Germline loops: CDR1 SEHNR, CDR2 FQNEAQ (reference sequence).

CDR3 DNA: TGTGCCAGTAGTCGGACAGGTTCCCGCAGTTCCGGCTACACCTTC. Its protein product is CASSRTGSRSSGYTF. The rearrangement uses TRBV19 and TRBJ1-2; 7 positions agree with TRBD1. The V gene end was trimmed by 5 bases and the J gene end by 8 bases; junction bases not matched to a gene: 14. Germline assignment: CDR1 LNHDA and CDR2 SQIVND (reference sequence). This CDR3 is 15 amino acids long.

There are many counts of this clone. The chain combines TRBV2 with TRBJ1-1; no reliable D call. Trimming cost V 8 bases and J 4 bases, with 14 bases left between them. The CDR3 length is 13 residues. Germline loops: CDR1 SNHLY, CDR2 FYNNEI. CDR3 in amino acids: CASHRDTSTEAFF. CDR3 nucleotide sequence: TGTGCCAGCCACCGAGACACAAGCACTGAAGCTTTCTTT.